The following is a T cell receptor (beta chain) sequence with its context. What it binds is not known. Expressed TCRB transcripts were sequenced because the entire RNA isolate underwent reverse transcription. The protocol was immunoSEQ multiplex PCR, while the TCRdb copy is restricted to in-frame clones and leaves out a portion. The profile shows nearly 700,000 clones, around 15% of them singletons. One heparinised blood draw averaging about 110 mL was given by each donor. This entry is derived from a study of beta chain features in type 1 diabetes. Study results and caveats: TCRB CDR3 length was moderately but significantly reduced in all four CD4+ subsets of Type 1 diabetes patients.

The ends lost 5 bases at V and 4 bases at J; junction bases unmatched: 5. The CDR3 is made up of 15 amino acids. Germline lookup yields CDR1 MNHNS and CDR2 SASEGT. The chain has TRBV6-1 and TRBJ2-1; 10 positions match TRBD1. This clonotype was obtained from a man aged 18 to 30 with type 1 diabetes. Sequencing was carried out using naive CD4+ T cells from blood. CDR3 sequence: CASSPGQGPYNEQFF. The CDR3 bases are TGTGCCAGCAGTCCGGGACAGGGGCCATACAATGAGCAGTTCTTC.